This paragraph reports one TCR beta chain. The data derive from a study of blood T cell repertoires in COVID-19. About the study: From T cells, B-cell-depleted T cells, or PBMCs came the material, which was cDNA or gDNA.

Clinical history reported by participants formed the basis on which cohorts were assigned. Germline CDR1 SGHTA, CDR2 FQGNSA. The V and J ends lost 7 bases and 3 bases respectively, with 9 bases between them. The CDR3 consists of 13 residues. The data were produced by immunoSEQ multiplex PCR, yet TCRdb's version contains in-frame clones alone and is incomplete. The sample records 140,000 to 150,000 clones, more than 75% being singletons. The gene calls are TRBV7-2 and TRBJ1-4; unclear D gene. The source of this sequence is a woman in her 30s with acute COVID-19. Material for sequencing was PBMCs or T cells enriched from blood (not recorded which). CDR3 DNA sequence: TGTGCCAGCACACGGCAGGCTAATGAAAAACTGTTTTTT. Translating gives CASTRQANEKLFF.